These T cell receptor beta chains were read from a single sample in a study of blood T cell repertoires in COVID-19. TCRdb keeps only in-frame clones here, not all; method: immunoSEQ multiplex PCR. The profile shows some 240,000 clones, about 94% of them singletons. The sample consisted of peripheral blood. The receptors were sampled from a man aged 60-69 years with COVID-19, enrolled during active disease. CDR3s include the opening cysteine and the closing phenylalanine or tryptophan. The order of the fields is D gene, V gene, clone size, J gene, CDR3 DNA, CDR3 protein. A D gene is named only where the DNA matches it firmly. Expanded clones get a size class; other rows say once, few or many, or leave the size out.

>TRBD2|TRBV4-2|-|TRBJ2-2
TGTGCCAGCAGCCCGGGACTAGCGGGAACCTTCACCGGGGAGCTGTTTTTT
CASSPGLAGTFTGELFF
>-|TRBV23-1|-|TRBJ2-6
TGCGCCAGCAGTCAATCTTGGCGGGGCGCTGGGGCCAACGTCCTGACTTTC
CASSQSWRGAGANVLTF
>-|TRBV6-2/TRBV6-3|-|TRBJ1-5
TGTGCCAGCAGTTTGGTCGGGGCGGGGTACAATCAGCCCCAGCATTTT
CASSLVGAGYNQPQHF
>-|TRBV29-1|-|TRBJ1-5
TGCAGCGTGTCCGATACCTATAGCAATCAGCCCCAGCATTTT
CSVSDTYSNQPQHF
>TRBD2|TRBV27|-|TRBJ2-3
TGTGCCAGCAGTATGTCTAGCGGGAGCCCAGATACGCAGTATTTT
CASSMSSGSPDTQYF
>TRBD1|TRBV6-5|-|TRBJ1-6
TGTGCCAGCAGTTACGGGGACAGGGGAAGATCACCCCTCCACTTT
CASSYGDRGRSPLHF
>TRBD2|TRBV2|-|TRBJ2-7
TGTGCCAGCATTTGGATAGGGACTAGCGGATCCTACGAGCAGTACTTC
CASIWIGTSGSYEQYF
>-|TRBV3-1/TRBV3-2|once|TRBJ1-3
TGTGCCAGCAGCCAAGACAGAACCTCTGGAAACACCATATATTTT
CASSQDRTSGNTIYF
>TRBD1|TRBV7-9|-|TRBJ2-7
TGTGCCAGCAGTTCACGCGGGACAGGTGGCCACTACGAGCAGTACTTC
CASSSRGTGGHYEQYF
>TRBD1|TRBV5-6|once|TRBJ1-4
TGTGCCAGCAGCTTGGCGGACAGGAAGGGATATGAAAAACTGTTTTTT
CASSLADRKGYEKLFF
>-|TRBV4-2|-|TRBJ1-2
TGTGCCAGCAGCCAGATTACAGGAGAAAACTATGGCTACACCTTC
CASSQITGENYGYTF
>-|TRBV6-5|once|TRBJ2-1
TGTGCCAGCAGCCAAGACAGTAACTCCTACAATGAGCAGTTCTTC
CASSQDSNSYNEQFF
>TRBD1|TRBV7-9|-|TRBJ1-1
TGTGCCAGCAGCTTAGCCCCGACAGGGTACCCTGAAGCTTTCTTT
CASSLAPTGYPEAFF
>TRBD2|TRBV29-1|-|TRBJ2-2
TGCAGCGTTGGGACCGGGACTAGCGGGAGGGGTGGGGAGCTGTTTTTT
CSVGTGTSGRGGELFF
>-|TRBV6-5|-|TRBJ2-1
TGTGCCAGCAGTTCCCACCCGGGGTTGTCGAACAATGAGCAGTTCTTC
CASSSHPGLSNNEQFF
>-|TRBV7-3|-|TRBJ2-1
TGTGCCAGCAGCTTACTGGCGGGAAATGTGCAGTTCTTC
CASSLLAGNVQFF
>-|TRBV6-2/TRBV6-3|-|TRBJ1-6
TGTGCCAGCAGTTTACGGCGTCTAGTTTCACCCCTCCACTTT
CASSLRRLVSPLHF
>-|TRBV5-1|-|TRBJ2-3
TGCGCCAGCAGCTTGGAGTCGGGGATGGATACGCAGTATTTT
CASSLESGMDTQYF
>TRBD2|TRBV3-1/TRBV3-2|-|TRBJ2-7
TGTGCCTCCTCGCTAGCGGACGCGGGCGAGCAGTACTTC
CASSLADAGEQYF
>-|TRBV5-4|-|TRBJ1-4
TGTGCCAGCAGCTCCCGTGGAGGGGCAACTAATGAAAAACTGTTTTTT
CASSSRGGATNEKLFF
>-|TRBV27|-|TRBJ2-2
TGTGCCAGCAGTTTAGGTCTATCCCTAGCCGGGGAGCTGTTTTTT
CASSLGLSLAGELFF
>-|TRBV15|-|TRBJ2-6
TGTGCCACCAGCAAACCAGGGAAGAGGTCTGGGGCCAACGTCCTGACTTTC
CATSKPGKRSGANVLTF
>TRBD1|TRBV3-1/TRBV3-2|-|TRBJ2-1
TGTGCCAGCAGAGGCGGGACAGGAGACTACAATGAGCAGTTCTTC
CASRGGTGDYNEQFF
>-|TRBV11-3|-|TRBJ2-7
TGTGCCAGCAGTCTAAGGGGCTACGAGCAGTACTTC
CASSLRGYEQYF
>-|TRBV18|-|TRBJ1-1
TGTGCCAGCTCACCAGGGGCCGGAGACACTGAAGCTTTCTTT
CASSPGAGDTEAFF
>-|TRBV6-5|-|TRBJ1-1
TGTGCCAGCAGTTACTTCGCCAGAGGAAGCACTGAAGCTTTCTTT
CASSYFARGSTEAFF
>-|TRBV3-1/TRBV3-2|once|TRBJ1-6
TGTGCCAGCAGCCAGAATTTGAGGGTCGGTTCACCCCTCCACTTT
CASSQNLRVGSPLHF
>-|TRBV5-5|-|TRBJ2-1
TGTGCCAGCAGCTTGCGACTCCCAAATGAGCAGTTCTTC
CASSLRLPNEQFF
>TRBD2|TRBV28|-|TRBJ2-2
TGTGCCAGCAGATCCGGGGGGGAGAGGGGCACCGGGGAGCTGTTTTTT
CASRSGGERGTGELFF
>-|TRBV2|-|TRBJ1-1
TGTGCCAGCAGTGTACGGGGAGGGAACACTGAAGCTTTCTTT
CASSVRGGNTEAFF
>TRBD1|TRBV6-5|-|TRBJ2-3
TGTGCCAGCAGCATTGGACAGGGAACAGATACGCAGTATTTT
CASSIGQGTDTQYF
>-|TRBV5-6|-|TRBJ2-5
TGTGCCAGCAGCTTCGGGGCGGGGCAAGAGACCCAGTACTTC
CASSFGAGQETQYF
>-|TRBV27|-|TRBJ2-1
TGTGCCAGCACTCTAGGATATGAGCAGTTCTTC
CASTLGYEQFF
>TRBD1|TRBV5-1|-|TRBJ1-1
TGCGCCAGCAGCTTGCCAGCGCCGTCAGGGGGAGCTTTCTTT
CASSLPAPSGGAFF
>-|TRBV19|-|TRBJ1-2
TGTGCCAGTAGTATTTGGGGCAGGGCTAACTATGGCTACACCTTC
CASSIWGRANYGYTF
>-|TRBV13|-|TRBJ2-3
TGTGCCAGCAGCGCCATGAGGCAGGGGGGCGGGACAGATACGCAGTATTTT
CASSAMRQGGGTDTQYF
>TRBD2|TRBV7-2|-|TRBJ2-3
TGTGCCAGCAGCTTATTAGCGGGAGGGCAAAATACGCAGTATTTT
CASSLLAGGQNTQYF
>-|TRBV12-3/TRBV12-4|-|TRBJ1-3
TGTGCCAGCACAGGGGCTGGAAACACCATATATTTT
CASTGAGNTIYF
>-|TRBV6-5|-|TRBJ1-4
TGTGCCAGCAGTTATGGGCGAAATGAAAAACTGTTTTTT
CASSYGRNEKLFF
>-|TRBV30|-|TRBJ1-6
TGTGCCTGGTGCGCGGGGATAGTATATAACTCACCCCTCCACTTT
CAWCAGIVYNSPLHF
>-|TRBV7-6|-|TRBJ1-3
TGTGCCAGCAGCCCCGGACAGTTATACTCTGGAAACACCATATATTTT
CASSPGQLYSGNTIYF